This T cell receptor beta chain was identified during a study of shared clonotypes between healthy human individuals. Overall study results and limits: A small donor pool kept down the genetic and exposure-history diversity that was represented. It was expected that sequencing depth would affect clonotype sharing among donors. The sole specimen, blood, was sampled, and tissue repertoires likely differ.

CDR1 SGHVS and CDR2 FNYEAQ come from the germline V gene. The CDR3 runs to 16 residues. Trimming took 4 bases from V and 0 from J; bases not matched to a gene: 7. TCRdb's table, derived via immunoSEQ multiplex PCR, lists solely in-frame clones and lacks some. The table lists around 690,000 clones, 80% to 95% of them singletons. Donors, healthy HIV-negative adults, lacked recent acute infections or vaccinations. This clone was seen just once. The target antigen is unknown. V is TRBV7-6 and J is TRBJ2-3; 7 bases match TRBD1. This TCR derives from a man between 18 and 29 years old in good health. Some clones in this sample may be carry-over from other donors' samples. Sequenced material: memory CD8+ T cells from PBMCs. Regarding subset: CD45RO+ cells pooled with CCR7-negative TemRA cells. CDR3 region: CASSSRQGTSTDTQYF. Written as DNA, the CDR3 is TGTGCCAGCAGCTCCCGACAGGGAACCAGCACAGATACGCAGTATTTT.